This T cell receptor beta chain stems from a study of T-cell reconstitution after alpha-beta-depleted transplantation in children. Unique molecular identifiers tagged the TCRbeta library. TCRdb passed the PCR reads through MiXCR, listing each CDR3 protein once. The data show 200,000 to 300,000 distinct CDR3 sequences, around 12% seen once. The sequences come from PBMCs from the stem cell graft donor, collected from the stem cell graft. This sequence originates from a human donor who donated a stem cell graft to a child with acute lymphoblastic leukemia.

The CDR3 loop is CASRYDRDRGALGNQPQHF. The DNA for the CDR3 is TGTGCCAGCAGATACGACCGGGACAGGGGGGCTCTAGGCAATCAGCCCCAGCATTTT. The chain is built from TRBV6-2 or TRBV6-3 and TRBJ1-5; 11 bases line up with TRBD1. Germline lookup yields CDR1 MNHEY and CDR2 SVGEGT. The CDR3 totals 19 residues. The V segment lost 6 bases and the J segment 2 bases; nucleotides outside the gene matches: 15.